This T cell receptor beta chain was captured in a study of T cells in Graves' hyperthyroidism and ophthalmopathy. The germline V gene encodes CDR1 MNHEY and CDR2 SVGEGT. V lost 1 base and J 5 bases, leaving 12 bases between the germline ends. CDR3 length: 14 residues. This clonotype was seen only a few times. RNA transcripts served as the template for amplifying TCR beta CDR3 regions. An initial round of RT-PCR targeting the TCR CDR3 relied on the HTBI primer set. TCRdb fed the multiplex PCR reads into MiXCR, producing one record per CDR3 protein. The sample lists 650,000 to 750,000 distinct CDR3 sequences; 11% to 15% were seen once.

This receptor was taken from a woman between 18 and 29 years old with Graves' hyperthyroidism. Source material: blood. The chain links TRBV6-2 or TRBV6-3 to TRBJ2-7, with D uncertain. Here the CDR3 reads CASSYLQSANEQYF. In DNA form, the CDR3 reads TGTGCCAGCAGTTACTTACAGAGCGCCAACGAGCAGTACTTC.